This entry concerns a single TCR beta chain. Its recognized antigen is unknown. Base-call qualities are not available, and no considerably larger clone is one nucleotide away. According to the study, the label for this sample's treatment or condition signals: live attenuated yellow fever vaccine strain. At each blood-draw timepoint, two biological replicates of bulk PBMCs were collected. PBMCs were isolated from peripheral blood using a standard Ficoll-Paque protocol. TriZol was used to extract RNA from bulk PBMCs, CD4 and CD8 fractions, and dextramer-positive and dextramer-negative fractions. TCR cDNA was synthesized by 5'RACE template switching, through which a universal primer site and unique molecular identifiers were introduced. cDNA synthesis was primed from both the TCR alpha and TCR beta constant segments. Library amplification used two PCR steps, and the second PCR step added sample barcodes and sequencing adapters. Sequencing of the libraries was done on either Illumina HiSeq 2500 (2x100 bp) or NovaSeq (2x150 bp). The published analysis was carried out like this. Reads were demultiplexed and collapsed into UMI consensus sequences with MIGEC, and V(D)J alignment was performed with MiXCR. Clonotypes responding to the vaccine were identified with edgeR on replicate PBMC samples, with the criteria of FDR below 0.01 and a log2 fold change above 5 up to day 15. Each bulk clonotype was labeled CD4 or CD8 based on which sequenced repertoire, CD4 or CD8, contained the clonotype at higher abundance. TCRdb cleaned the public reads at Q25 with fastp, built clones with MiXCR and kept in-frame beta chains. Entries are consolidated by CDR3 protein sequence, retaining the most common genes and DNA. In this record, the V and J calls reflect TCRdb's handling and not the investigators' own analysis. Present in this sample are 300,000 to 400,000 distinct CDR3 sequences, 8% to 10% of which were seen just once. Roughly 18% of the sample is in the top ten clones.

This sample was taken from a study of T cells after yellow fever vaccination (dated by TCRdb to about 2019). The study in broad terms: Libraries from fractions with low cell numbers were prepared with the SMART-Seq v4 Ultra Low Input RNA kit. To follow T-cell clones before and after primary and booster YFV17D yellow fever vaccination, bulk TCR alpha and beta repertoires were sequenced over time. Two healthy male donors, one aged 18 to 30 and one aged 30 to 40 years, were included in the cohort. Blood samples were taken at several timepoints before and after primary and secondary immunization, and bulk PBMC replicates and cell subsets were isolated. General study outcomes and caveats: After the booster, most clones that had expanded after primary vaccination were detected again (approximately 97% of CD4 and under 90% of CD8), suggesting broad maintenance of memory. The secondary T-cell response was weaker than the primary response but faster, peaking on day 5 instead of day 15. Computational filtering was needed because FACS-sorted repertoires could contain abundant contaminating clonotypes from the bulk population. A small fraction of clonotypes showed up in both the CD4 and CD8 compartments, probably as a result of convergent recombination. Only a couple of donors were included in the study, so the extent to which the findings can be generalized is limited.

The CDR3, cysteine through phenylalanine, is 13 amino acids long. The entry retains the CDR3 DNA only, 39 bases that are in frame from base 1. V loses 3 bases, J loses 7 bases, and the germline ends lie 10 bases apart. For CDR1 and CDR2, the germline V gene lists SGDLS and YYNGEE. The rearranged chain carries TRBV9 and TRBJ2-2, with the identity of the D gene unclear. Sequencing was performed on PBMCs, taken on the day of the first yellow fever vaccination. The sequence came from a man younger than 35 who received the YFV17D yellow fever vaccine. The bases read TGTGCCAGCAGCGAGGGCCTGTTCGGGGAGCTGTTTTTT. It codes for CASSEGLFGELFF.